These 2 T cell receptor beta chains were sequenced from one sample in a study of spatial heterogeneity in lung cancer. One entry per CDR3 protein, called by TCRdb with MiXCR from the 5' RACE reads. The data contain just over 550 distinct CDR3 sequences, 35% of them singletons. Time point noted: sample taken at primary tumor resection. The input for sequencing was normal lung tissue next to the tumor, taken at surgery. All receptors derive from a male donor with early-stage non-small cell lung cancer.

As regards this clonotype: This beta chain represents an off-target read in a library built for alpha chains; its size is of limited meaning. The rearrangement joins TRBV7-2 to TRBJ2-1, with 8 bases fitting TRBD1. CDR1 is SGHTA and CDR2 is FQGNSA in the germline V gene. J was trimmed by 0 bases and V by 5 bases; bases with no gene match: 9. This CDR3 is 17 amino acids long. The CDR3 DNA is TGTGCCAGCAGCCAAGCCAGGGGGCTCAGCTCCTACAATGAGCAGTTCTTC. Translated: CASSQARGLSSYNEQFF.

This clonotype was seen a few times. The size of this beta chain means little, since it is a stray read in a library made for alpha chains. V is TRBV27 and J is TRBJ2-1, with D perhaps given as TRBD1 or TRBD2 (5 bases each). The CDR3 runs 14 residues. V was cut by 5 bases and J by 9 bases, with 17 bases left in between. Germline V gives CDR1 MNHEY, CDR2 SMNVEV (reference sequence). The CDR3 sequence is CASSLGGGAFEQFF. CDR3 nucleotide sequence: TGTGCCAGCAGTCTTGGAGGTGGGGCATTTGAGCAGTTCTTC.